This T cell receptor beta chain originates from a study of T cell changes during pregnancy in multiple sclerosis (dated by TCRdb to the late 2010s). For context, the study as a whole: In women with multiple sclerosis, the researchers looked at how the T cell repertoire shifted as pregnancy progressed.

About this clone: The specificity of this receptor is unknown. Base qualities are not provided; no much larger clone lies one nucleotide away.

The library came from the immunoSEQ multiplex PCR assay. Held by TCRdb, this immuneACCESS table contains in-frame sequences only and omits some clones. Under half of the omission traces to an unresolved V gene where checked; the cause of the rest is unknown. This sample is represented by 40,000 to 55,000 clones; approximately 88% of them were singletons. The top ten clones comprise approximately 0.62% of the sample. Including cysteine and phenylalanine, the CDR3 has 19 amino acids. Of the read, only the CDR3 DNA is kept; its 57 bases are in frame from base 1. At the junction V is shortened by 0 bases and J by 0 bases; bases outside the gene matches: 5. According to the germline V gene, CDR1 reads SGHRS and CDR2 reads YFSETQ.

Rearrangement joined TRBV5-1 to TRBJ2-2, with 13 bases aligning to TRBD2. This sequence originates from a female donor with multiple sclerosis, enrolled in a pregnancy study. The sequencing here drew on CD4+ T cells from peripheral blood mononuclear cells, taken in the first trimester of pregnancy. The DNA sequence is TGCGCCAGCAGCTTGGCGGGACTAGCGGGATCCGCGAACACCGGGGAGCTGTTTTTT. Translated, this gives CASSLAGLAGSANTGELFF.